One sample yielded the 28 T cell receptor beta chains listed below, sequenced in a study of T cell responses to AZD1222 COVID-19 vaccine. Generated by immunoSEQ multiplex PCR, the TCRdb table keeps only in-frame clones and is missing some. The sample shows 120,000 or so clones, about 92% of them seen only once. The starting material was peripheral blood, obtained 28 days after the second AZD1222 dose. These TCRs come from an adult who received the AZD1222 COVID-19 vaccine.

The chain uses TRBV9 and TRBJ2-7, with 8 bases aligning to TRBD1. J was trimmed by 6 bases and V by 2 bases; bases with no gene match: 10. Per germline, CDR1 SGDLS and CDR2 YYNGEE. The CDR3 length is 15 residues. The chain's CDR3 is CASSVSTGGPFEQYF. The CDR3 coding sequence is TGTGCCAGCAGCGTGAGCACAGGGGGGCCATTCGAGCAGTACTTC. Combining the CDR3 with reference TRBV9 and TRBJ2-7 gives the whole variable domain DSGVTQTPKHLITATGQRVTLRCSPRSGDLSVYWYQQSLDQGLQFLIQYYNGEERAKGNILERFSAQQFPDLHSELNLSSLELGDSALYFCASSVSTGGPFEQYFGPGTRLTVT.

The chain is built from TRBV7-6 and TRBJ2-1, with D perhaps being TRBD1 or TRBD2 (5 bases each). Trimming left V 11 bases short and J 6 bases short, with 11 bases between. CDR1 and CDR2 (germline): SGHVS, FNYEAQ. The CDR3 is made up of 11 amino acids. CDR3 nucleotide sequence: TGTGCCTACCCGGGACCCAATGAGCAGTTCTTC. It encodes CAYPGPNEQFF.

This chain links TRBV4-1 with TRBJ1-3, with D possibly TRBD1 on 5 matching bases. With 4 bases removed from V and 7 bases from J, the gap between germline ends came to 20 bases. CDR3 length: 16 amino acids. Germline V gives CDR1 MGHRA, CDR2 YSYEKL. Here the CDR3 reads CASSLTAGGDVNTIYF. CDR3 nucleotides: TGCGCCAGCAGCCTGACGGCCGGTGGGGACGTGAACACCATATATTTT.

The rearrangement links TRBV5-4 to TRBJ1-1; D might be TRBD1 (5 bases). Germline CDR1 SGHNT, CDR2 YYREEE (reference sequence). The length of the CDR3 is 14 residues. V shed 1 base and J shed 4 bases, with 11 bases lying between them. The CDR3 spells CASSLQGAGTEAFF. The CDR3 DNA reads TGTGCCAGCAGCTTGCAAGGGGCGGGCACTGAAGCTTTCTTT.

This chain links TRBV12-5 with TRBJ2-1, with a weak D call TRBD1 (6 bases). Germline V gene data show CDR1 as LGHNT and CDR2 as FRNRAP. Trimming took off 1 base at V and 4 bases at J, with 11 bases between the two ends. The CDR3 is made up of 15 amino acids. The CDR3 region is CASGLGNGQYNEQFF. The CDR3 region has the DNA TGTGCTAGTGGTTTGGGGAACGGACAGTACAATGAGCAGTTCTTC.

The CDR3 DNA reads TGTGCCAGTAGTTCCGGGACCTTAATCGCTGAAGCTTTCTTT. Translating gives CASSSGTLIAEAFF. The chain employs TRBV19 and TRBJ1-1; tentatively, D is TRBD1 (5 bases). This CDR3 contains 14 residues. V was pared by 5 bases and J by 6 bases, with 16 bases between. The V gene's germline CDR1 is LNHDA and CDR2 SQIVND (reference sequence).

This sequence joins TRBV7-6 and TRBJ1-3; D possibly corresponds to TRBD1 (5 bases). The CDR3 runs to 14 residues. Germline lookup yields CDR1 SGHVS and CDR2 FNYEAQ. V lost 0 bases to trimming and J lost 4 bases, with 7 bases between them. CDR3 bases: TGTGCCAGCAGCTTAGCGCGGGGGGGAAACACCATATATTTT. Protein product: CASSLARGGNTIYF. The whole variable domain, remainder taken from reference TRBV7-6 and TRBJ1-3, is GAGVSQSPRYKVTKRGQDVALRCDPISGHVSLYWYRQALGQGPEFLTYFNYEAQQDKSGLPNDRFSAERPEGSISTLTIQRTEQRDSAMYRCASSLARGGNTIYFGEGSWLTVV.

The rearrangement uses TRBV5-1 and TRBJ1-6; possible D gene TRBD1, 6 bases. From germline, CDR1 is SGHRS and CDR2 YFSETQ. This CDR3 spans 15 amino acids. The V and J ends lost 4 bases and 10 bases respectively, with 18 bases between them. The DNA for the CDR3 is TGCGCCAGCAGCCTCCGACAGGCACTCGACTCACCCCTCCACTTT. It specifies CASSLRQALDSPLHF.

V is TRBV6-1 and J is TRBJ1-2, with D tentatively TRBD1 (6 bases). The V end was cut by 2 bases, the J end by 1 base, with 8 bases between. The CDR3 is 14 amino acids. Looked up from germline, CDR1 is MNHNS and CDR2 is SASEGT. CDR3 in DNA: TGTGCCAGCAGTGAACGCAGGGGTAACTATGGCTACACCTTC. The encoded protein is CASSERRGNYGYTF.

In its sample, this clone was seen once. Here the CDR3 reads CASSSGTGFITSYEQYF. DNA of the CDR3: TGTGCCAGCAGCTCCGGGACAGGCTTCATTACCTCCTACGAGCAGTACTTC. This chain connects TRBV5-6 to TRBJ2-7; 8 bases are a match to TRBD1. The CDR3 has 17 amino acids. From germline, CDR1 is SGHDT and CDR2 YYEEEE. The trim removed 3 bases at V and 0 bases at J, leaving 11 bases unmatched. The full variable domain, its missing parts supplied by reference TRBV5-6 and TRBJ2-7, is DAGVTQSPTHLIKTRGQQVTLRCSPKSGHDTVSWYQQALGQGPQFIFQYYEEEERQRGNFPDRFSGHQFPNYSSELNVNALLLGDSALYLCASSSGTGFITSYEQYFGPGTRLTVT.

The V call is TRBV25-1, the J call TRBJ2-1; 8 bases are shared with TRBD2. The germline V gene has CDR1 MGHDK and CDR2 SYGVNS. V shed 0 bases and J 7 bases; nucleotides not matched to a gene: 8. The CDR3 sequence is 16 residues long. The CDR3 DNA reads TGTGCCAGCAGTGAATATAGGGGACTAGGGGAGAATGAGCAGTTCTTC. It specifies CASSEYRGLGENEQFF.

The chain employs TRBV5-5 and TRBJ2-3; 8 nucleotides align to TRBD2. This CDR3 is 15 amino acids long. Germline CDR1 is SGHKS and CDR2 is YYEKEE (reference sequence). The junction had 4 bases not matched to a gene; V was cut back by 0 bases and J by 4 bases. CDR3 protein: CASSLDGRAPDTQYF. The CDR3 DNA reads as TGTGCCAGCAGCTTGGACGGGAGGGCCCCAGATACGCAGTATTTT.

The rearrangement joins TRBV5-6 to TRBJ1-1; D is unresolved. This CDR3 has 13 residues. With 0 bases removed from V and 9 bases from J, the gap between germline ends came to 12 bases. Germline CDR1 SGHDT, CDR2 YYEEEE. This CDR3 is CASSLVQDGKAFF. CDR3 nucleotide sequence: TGTGCCAGCAGCTTGGTCCAGGACGGAAAAGCTTTCTTT. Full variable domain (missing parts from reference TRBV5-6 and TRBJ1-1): DAGVTQSPTHLIKTRGQQVTLRCSPKSGHDTVSWYQQALGQGPQFIFQYYEEEERQRGNFPDRFSGHQFPNYSSELNVNALLLGDSALYLCASSLVQDGKAFFGQGTRLTVV.

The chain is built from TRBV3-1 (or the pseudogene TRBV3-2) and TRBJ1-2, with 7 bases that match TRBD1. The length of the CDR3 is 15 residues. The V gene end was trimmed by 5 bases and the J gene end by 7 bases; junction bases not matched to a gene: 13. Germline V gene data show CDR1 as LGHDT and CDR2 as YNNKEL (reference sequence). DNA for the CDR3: TGTGCCAGCAGCGGGGGGGACAGCCTAAGGGGTGGCTACACCTTC. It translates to CASSGGDSLRGGYTF.

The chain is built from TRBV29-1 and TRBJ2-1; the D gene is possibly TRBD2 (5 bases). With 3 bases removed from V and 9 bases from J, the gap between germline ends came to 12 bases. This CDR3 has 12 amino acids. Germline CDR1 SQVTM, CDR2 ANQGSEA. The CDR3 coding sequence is TGCAGCGTTGAGTCGGGGATGCGTGAGCAGTTCTTC. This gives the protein CSVESGMREQFF.

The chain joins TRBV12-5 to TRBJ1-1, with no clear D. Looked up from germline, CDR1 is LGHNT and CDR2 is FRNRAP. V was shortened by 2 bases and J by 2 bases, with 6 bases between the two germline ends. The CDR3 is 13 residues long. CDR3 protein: CASGLPANTEAFF. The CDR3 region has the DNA TGTGCTAGTGGTTTGCCAGCCAACACTGAAGCTTTCTTT.

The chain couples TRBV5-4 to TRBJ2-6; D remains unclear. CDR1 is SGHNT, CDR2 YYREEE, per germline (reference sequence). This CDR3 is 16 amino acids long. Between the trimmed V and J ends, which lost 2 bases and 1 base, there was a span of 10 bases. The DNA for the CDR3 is TGTGCCAGCAGCTTTTGGGTGTTATCTGGGGCCAACGTCCTGACTTTC. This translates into CASSFWVLSGANVLTF.

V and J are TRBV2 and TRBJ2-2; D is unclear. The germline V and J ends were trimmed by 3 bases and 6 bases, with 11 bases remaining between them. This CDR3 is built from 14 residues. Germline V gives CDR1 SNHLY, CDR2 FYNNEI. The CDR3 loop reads CASSDLNDPGELFF. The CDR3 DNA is TGTGCCAGCAGTGACCTCAATGACCCCGGGGAGCTGTTTTTT. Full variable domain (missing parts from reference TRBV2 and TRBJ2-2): EPEVTQTPSHQVTQMGQEVILRCVPISNHLYFYWYRQILGQKVEFLVSFYNNEISEKSEIFDDQFSVERPDGSNFTLKIRSTKLEDSAMYFCASSDLNDPGELFFGEGSRLTVL.

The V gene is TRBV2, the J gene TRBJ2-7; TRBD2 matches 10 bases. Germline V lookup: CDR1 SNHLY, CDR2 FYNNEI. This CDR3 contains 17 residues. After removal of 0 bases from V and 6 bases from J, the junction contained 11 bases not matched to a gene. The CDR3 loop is CASSEAEAGGPLGEQYF. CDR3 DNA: TGTGCCAGCAGTGAAGCGGAAGCGGGAGGGCCTTTAGGCGAGCAGTACTTC.

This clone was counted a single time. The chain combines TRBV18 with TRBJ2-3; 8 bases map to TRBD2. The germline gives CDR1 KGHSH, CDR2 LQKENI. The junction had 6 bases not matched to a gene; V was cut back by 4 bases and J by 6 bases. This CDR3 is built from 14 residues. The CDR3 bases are TGTGCCAGCTCACTAGCGGGGCAGATTGATACGCAGTATTTT. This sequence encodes CASSLAGQIDTQYF.

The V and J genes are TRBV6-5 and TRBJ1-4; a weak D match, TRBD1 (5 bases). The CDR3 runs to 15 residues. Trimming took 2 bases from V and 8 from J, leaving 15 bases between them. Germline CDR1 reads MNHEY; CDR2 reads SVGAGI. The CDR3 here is CASSYGGTRREKLFF. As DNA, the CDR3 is TGTGCCAGCAGTTACGGCGGGACCCGTAGGGAAAAACTGTTTTTT.

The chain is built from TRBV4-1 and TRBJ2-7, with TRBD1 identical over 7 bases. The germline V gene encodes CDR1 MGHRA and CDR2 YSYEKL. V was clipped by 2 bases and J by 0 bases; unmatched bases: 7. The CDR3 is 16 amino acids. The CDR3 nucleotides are TGCGCCAGCAGCCAAACGACAGGGTTCAGCTCCTACGAGCAGTACTTC. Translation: CASSQTTGFSSYEQYF.

As DNA, the CDR3 is TGTGCCATCCGGGACCTTACGAACACTGAAGCTTTCTTT. This sequence encodes CAIRDLTNTEAFF. The V call is TRBV10-3, the J call TRBJ1-1, with D maybe TRBD1 (5 bases). With 8 bases removed from V and 1 base from J, the gap between germline ends came to 11 bases. The CDR3 has 13 amino acids. Per germline, CDR1 ENHRY and CDR2 SYGVKD.

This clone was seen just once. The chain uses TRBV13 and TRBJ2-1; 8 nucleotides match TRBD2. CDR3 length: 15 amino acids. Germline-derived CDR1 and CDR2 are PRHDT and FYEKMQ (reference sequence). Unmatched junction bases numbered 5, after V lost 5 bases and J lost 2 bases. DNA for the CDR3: TGTGCCAGCAGCCGCGGGGGGTTAGCCTACAATGAGCAGTTCTTC. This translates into CASSRGGLAYNEQFF.

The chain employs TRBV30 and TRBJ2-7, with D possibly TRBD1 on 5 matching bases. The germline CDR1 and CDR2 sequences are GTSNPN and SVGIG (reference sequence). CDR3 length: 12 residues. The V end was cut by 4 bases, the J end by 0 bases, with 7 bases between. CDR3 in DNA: TGTGCCTGGACTGACAGCTCCTACGAGCAGTACTTC. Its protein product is CAWTDSSYEQYF.

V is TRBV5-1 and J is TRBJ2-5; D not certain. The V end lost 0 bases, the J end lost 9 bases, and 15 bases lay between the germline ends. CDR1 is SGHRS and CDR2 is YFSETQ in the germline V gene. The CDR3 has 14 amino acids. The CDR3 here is CASSLAENTASQYF. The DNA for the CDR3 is TGCGCCAGCAGCTTGGCCGAGAATACTGCGTCCCAGTACTTC.

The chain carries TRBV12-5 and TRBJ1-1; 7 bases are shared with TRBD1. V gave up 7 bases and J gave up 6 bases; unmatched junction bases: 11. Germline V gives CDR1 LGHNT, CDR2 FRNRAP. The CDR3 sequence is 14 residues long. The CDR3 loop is CASAPPTGQAEAFF. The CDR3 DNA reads TGTGCTAGTGCCCCCCCGACAGGACAGGCTGAAGCTTTCTTT.

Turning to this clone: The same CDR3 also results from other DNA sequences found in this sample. CDR3 DNA: TGTGCCAGCAGCGGATATAATTCACCCCTCCACTTT. Its translation is CASSGYNSPLHF. This chain joins TRBV9 and TRBJ1-6; no firm D call. CDR1 and CDR2 (germline): SGDLS, YYNGEE. The CDR3 covers 12 residues. Trimming took 3 bases from V and 4 from J, leaving 2 bases between them.